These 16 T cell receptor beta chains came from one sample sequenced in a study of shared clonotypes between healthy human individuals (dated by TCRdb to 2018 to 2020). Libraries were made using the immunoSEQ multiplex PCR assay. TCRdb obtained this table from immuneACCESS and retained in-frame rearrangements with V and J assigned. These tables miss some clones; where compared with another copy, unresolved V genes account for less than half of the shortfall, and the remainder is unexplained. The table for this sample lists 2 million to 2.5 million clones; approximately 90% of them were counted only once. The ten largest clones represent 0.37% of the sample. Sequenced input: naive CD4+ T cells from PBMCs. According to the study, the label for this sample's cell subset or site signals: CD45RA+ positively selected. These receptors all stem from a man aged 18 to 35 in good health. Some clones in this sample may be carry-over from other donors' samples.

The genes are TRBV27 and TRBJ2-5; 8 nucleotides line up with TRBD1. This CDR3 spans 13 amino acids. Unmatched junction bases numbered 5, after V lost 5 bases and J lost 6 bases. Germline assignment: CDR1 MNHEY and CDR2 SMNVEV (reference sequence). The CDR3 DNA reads TGTGCCAGCAGTCTCATCAGGGGGCAGACCCAGTACTTC. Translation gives CASSLIRGQTQYF.

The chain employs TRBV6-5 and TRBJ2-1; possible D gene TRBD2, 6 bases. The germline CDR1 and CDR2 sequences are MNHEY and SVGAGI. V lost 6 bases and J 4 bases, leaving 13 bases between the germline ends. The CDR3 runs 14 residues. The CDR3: CASRGTPRYNEQFF. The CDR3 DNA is TGTGCCAGCAGAGGGACTCCGCGATACAATGAGCAGTTCTTC.

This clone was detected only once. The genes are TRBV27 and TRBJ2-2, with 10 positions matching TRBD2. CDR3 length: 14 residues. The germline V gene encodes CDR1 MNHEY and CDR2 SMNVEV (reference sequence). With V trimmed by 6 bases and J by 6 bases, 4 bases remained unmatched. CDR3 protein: CASRGLARAGELFF. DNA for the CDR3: TGTGCCAGCAGGGGACTAGCGAGGGCCGGGGAGCTGTTTTTT.

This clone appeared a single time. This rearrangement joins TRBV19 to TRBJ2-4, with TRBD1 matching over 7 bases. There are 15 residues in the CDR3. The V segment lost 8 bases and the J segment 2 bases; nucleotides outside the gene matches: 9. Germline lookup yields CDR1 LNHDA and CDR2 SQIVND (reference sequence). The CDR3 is CASGNRGWTKNIQYF. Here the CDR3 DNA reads TGTGCCAGTGGGAACAGGGGTTGGACCAAAAACATTCAGTACTTC.

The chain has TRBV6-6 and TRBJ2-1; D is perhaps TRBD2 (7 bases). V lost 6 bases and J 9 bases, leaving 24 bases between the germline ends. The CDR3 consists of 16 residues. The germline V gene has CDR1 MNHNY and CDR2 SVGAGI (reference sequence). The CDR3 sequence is CASRLGGGVLRSEQFF. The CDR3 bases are TGTGCCAGCAGACTAGGGGGGGGCGTGTTAAGGAGTGAGCAGTTCTTC.

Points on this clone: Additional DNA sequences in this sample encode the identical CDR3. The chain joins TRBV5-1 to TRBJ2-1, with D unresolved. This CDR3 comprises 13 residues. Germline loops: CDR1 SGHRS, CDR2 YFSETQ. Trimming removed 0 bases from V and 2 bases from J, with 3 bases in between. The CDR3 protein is CASSLEAYNEQFF. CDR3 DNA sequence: TGCGCCAGCAGCTTGGAAGCCTACAATGAGCAGTTCTTC.

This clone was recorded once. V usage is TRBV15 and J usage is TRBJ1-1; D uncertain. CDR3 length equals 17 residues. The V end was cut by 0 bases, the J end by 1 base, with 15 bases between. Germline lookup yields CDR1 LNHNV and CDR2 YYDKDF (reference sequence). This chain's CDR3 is CATSRDSVPRGNTEAFF. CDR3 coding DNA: TGTGCCACCAGCAGAGATTCAGTGCCCCGGGGGAACACTGAAGCTTTCTTT.

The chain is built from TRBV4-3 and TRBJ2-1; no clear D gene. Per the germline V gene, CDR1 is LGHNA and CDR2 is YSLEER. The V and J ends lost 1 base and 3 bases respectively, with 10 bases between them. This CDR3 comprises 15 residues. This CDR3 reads CASSQVPRVYNEQFF. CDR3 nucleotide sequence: TGCGCCAGCAGCCAAGTTCCCCGTGTCTACAATGAGCAGTTCTTC.

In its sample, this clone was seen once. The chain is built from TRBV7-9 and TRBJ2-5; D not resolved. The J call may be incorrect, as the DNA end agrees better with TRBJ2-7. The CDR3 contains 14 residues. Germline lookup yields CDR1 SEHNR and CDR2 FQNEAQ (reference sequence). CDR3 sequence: CASRREQKSYEQYF. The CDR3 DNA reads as TGTGCCAGTCGGCGTGAGCAGAAATCCTACGAGCAGTACTTC.

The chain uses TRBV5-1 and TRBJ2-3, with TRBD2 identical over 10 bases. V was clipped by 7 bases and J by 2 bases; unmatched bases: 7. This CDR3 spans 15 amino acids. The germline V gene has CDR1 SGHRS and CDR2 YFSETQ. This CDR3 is CASSPGTSATDTQYF. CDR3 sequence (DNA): TGCGCCAGCTCCCCCGGGACTAGCGCCACAGATACGCAGTATTTT.

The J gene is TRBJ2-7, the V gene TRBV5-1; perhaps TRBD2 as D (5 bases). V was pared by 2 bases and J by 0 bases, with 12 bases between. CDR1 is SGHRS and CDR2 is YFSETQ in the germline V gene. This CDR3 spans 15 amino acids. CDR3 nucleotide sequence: TGCGCCAGCAGCTTCCGTAGCGTCAGCTCCTACGAGCAGTACTTC. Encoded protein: CASSFRSVSSYEQYF. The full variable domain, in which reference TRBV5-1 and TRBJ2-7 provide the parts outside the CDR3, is KAGVTQTPRYLIKTRGQQVTLSCSPISGHRSVSWYQQTPGQGLQFLFEYFSETQRNKGNFPGRFSGRQFSNSRSEMNVSTLELGDSALYLCASSFRSVSSYEQYFGPGTRLTVT.

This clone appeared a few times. The CDR3 DNA is TGTGCCAGCAGTTACAAATCCGGGACTAGCGATTACGAGCAGTACTTC. Protein sequence: CASSYKSGTSDYEQYF. The V call is TRBV7-3, the J call TRBJ2-7; 10 nucleotides align to TRBD2. Germline CDR1 and CDR2: SGHTA and FQGTGA. Trimming cost V 6 bases and J 4 bases; bases outside gene matches: 12. The CDR3 runs 16 residues. Full variable domain (missing parts from reference TRBV7-3 and TRBJ2-7): GAGVSQTPSNKVTEKGKYVELRCDPISGHTALYWYRQSLGQGPEFLIYFQGTGAADDSGLPNDRFFAVRPEGSVSTLKIQRTERGDSAVYLCASSYKSGTSDYEQYFGPGTRLTVT.

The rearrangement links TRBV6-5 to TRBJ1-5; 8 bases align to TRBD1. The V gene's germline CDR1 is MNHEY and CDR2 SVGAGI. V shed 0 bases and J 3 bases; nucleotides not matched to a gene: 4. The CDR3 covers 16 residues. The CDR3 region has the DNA TGTGCCAGCAGTTACTCGGGACAGGCGACCAATCAGCCCCAGCATTTT. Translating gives CASSYSGQATNQPQHF.

Written as DNA, the CDR3 is TGTGCCAGCAAGCGGGACGGAGGAAACACCATATATTTT. Residues: CASKRDGGNTIYF. This chain links TRBV2 with TRBJ1-3; tentatively, D is TRBD1 (5 bases). V shed 7 bases and J shed 4 bases, with 11 bases lying between them. There are 13 residues in the CDR3. CDR1 SNHLY and CDR2 FYNNEI come from the germline V gene.

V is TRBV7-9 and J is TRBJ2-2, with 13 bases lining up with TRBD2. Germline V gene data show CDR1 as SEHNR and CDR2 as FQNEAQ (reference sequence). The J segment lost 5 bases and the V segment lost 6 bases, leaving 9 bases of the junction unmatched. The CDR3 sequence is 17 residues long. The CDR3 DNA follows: TGTGCCAGCAGAGCTGGACTAGCGGGAGATTGGACCGGGGAGCTGTTTTTT. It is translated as CASRAGLAGDWTGELFF.

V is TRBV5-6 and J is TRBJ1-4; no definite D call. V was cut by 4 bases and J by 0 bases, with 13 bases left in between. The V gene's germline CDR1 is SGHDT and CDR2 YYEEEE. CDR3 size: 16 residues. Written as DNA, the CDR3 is TGTGCCAGCAGCGCCAAGGCACTCGCAACTAATGAAAAACTGTTTTTT. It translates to CASSAKALATNEKLFF.